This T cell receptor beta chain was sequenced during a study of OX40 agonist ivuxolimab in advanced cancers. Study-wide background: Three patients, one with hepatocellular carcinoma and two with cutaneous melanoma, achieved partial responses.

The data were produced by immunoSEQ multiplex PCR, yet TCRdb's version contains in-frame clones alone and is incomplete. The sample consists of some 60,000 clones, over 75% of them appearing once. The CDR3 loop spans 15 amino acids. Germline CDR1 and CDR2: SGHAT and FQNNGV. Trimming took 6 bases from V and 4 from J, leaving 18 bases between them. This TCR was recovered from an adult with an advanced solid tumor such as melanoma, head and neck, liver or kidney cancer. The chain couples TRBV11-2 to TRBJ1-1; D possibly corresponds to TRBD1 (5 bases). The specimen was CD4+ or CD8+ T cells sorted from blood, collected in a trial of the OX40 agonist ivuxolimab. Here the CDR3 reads CASRPGTERVTEAFF. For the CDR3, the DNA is TGTGCCAGCAGACCTGGGACCGAGAGGGTCACTGAAGCTTTCTTT.